This is a list of T cell receptor beta chains from one sample in a study of blood T cell repertoires in COVID-19. Sequencing used immunoSEQ multiplex PCR; TCRdb keeps in-frame clones, though not all of them. The sample lists some 350,000 clones, 80% to 90% occurring once. Input material: PBMCs or T cells enriched from blood (not recorded which). The receptors here all came from a woman in her 30s who had recovered from COVID-19. The CDR3 runs from the conserved cysteine through the conserved F or W. D genes are given only for firm matches. Clone size, where shown, is once, few, many, or a class for clones that have expanded.

v_gene	len	j_gene	d_gene	abundance	CDR3aa	CDR3nt
TRBV10-3	14	TRBJ1-3	.	once	CAINAGLPGNTIYF	TGTGCCATCAATGCAGGGCTCCCTGGAAACACCATATATTTT
TRBV4-3	15	TRBJ1-4	.	.	CASSQGQRGGEKLFF	TGCGCCAGCAGCCAAGGGCAAAGAGGCGGAGAAAAACTGTTTTTT
TRBV7-9	12	TRBJ2-2	.	few	CASRAWTGELFF	TGTGCCAGCAGGGCCTGGACCGGGGAGCTGTTTTTT
TRBV5-4	14	TRBJ1-2	.	.	CASRQNPGRYGYTF	TGTGCCAGCAGGCAAAATCCCGGGAGATATGGCTACACCTTC
TRBV5-6	16	TRBJ1-5	TRBD1	.	CASSLGRTGDSRPQHF	TGTGCCAGCAGCTTAGGGCGGACAGGGGATTCTAGGCCCCAGCATTTT
TRBV19	14	TRBJ2-7	.	.	CARQKTGSTYEQYF	TGTGCCAGGCAGAAGACAGGCAGCACCTACGAGCAGTACTTC
TRBV7-6	13	TRBJ2-3	.	.	CASSPQEVGTQYF	TGTGCCAGCAGCCCCCAGGAGGTTGGTACGCAGTATTTT
TRBV3-1/TRBV3-2	14	TRBJ1-1	.	.	CASSRGGIWPEAFF	TGTGCCAGCAGCCGAGGAGGTATATGGCCTGAAGCTTTCTTT
TRBV4-2	15	TRBJ1-5	.	few	CASSQRYGSNQPQHF	TGTGCCAGCAGCCAAAGGTACGGGAGCAATCAGCCCCAGCATTTT
TRBV7-9	15	TRBJ1-3	.	.	CASSPLGRAGNTIYF	TGTGCCAGCAGCCCTTTGGGCAGGGCTGGAAACACCATATATTTT
TRBV30	12	TRBJ1-2	.	.	CAWSRERSGYTF	TGTGCCTGGAGTAGAGAAAGATCCGGCTACACCTTC
TRBV7-9	16	TRBJ2-3	TRBD2	.	CASSPGVAGTTDTQYF	TGTGCCAGCAGCCCCGGGGTAGCGGGGACCACAGATACGCAGTATTTT
TRBV27	17	TRBJ1-4	.	.	CASSFHGERTGMGNLFF	TGTGCCAGCAGTTTCCATGGGGAACGGACGGGAATGGGGAATCTGTTTTTT
TRBV14	16	TRBJ1-1	.	.	CASSQGSAVWSTEAFF	TGTGCCAGCAGCCAAGGGAGCGCGGTTTGGAGCACTGAAGCTTTCTTT
TRBV6-5	11	TRBJ1-1	.	.	CASRARSEAFF	TGTGCCAGCAGGGCGAGGTCTGAAGCTTTCTTT
TRBV27	18	TRBJ2-7	TRBD2	.	CASSAWTSGGAPVYEQYF	TGTGCCAGCAGTGCCTGGACTAGCGGGGGAGCGCCCGTGTACGAGCAGTACTTC
TRBV19	17	TRBJ2-7	TRBD1	.	CASSRISGTAALYEQYF	TGTGCCAGTAGTCGAATATCGGGGACAGCCGCCCTCTACGAGCAGTACTTC
TRBV2	16	TRBJ1-5	TRBD1	.	CASSERGTDISQPQHF	TGTGCCAGCAGTGAACGTGGGACAGATATATCTCAGCCCCAGCATTTT
TRBV19	15	TRBJ2-7	TRBD1	.	CASSTPGQGVYEQYF	TGTGCCAGTAGTACACCGGGACAGGGGGTCTACGAGCAGTACTTC
TRBV21-1	20	TRBJ1-4	.	once	CASSLGEQPDYDTTNEKLFF	TGTGCCAGCAGCTTAGGGGAACAGCCAGATTACGATACAACTAATGAAAAACTGTTTTTT
TRBV28	15	TRBJ2-2	.	.	CASSLFRGGTGELFF	TGTGCCAGCAGTTTATTCAGGGGTGGGACCGGGGAGCTGTTTTTT
TRBV4-2	16	TRBJ1-2	.	.	CASSQDLMTGNYGYTF	TGTGCCAGCAGCCAAGACCTTATGACAGGAAACTATGGCTACACCTTT
TRBV3-1/TRBV3-2	16	TRBJ2-1	TRBD2	.	CASSQVVTSGGDEQFF	TGTGCCAGCAGCCAAGTGGTGACTAGCGGGGGCGATGAGCAGTTCTTC
TRBV9	15	TRBJ1-6	TRBD1	.	CASSPRTGRGSPLHF	TGTGCCAGCAGCCCCCGGACAGGGAGGGGCTCACCCCTCCACTTT
TRBV4-2	15	TRBJ2-2	.	.	CASSQERSNTGELFF	TGTGCCAGCAGCCAAGAGAGGTCGAACACCGGGGAGCTGTTTTTT
TRBV11-2	14	TRBJ2-7	TRBD1	.	CASSLTGPGDEQYF	TGTGCCAGCAGCTTGACAGGGCCTGGTGACGAGCAGTACTTC
TRBV30	13	TRBJ2-1	.	.	CAWSWGPYNEQFF	TGTGCCTGGAGTTGGGGGCCTTACAATGAGCAGTTCTTC
TRBV30	14	TRBJ2-7	.	.	CAWTQDTSSYEQYF	TGTGCCTGGACACAGGATACGAGCTCCTACGAGCAGTACTTC
TRBV11-2	16	TRBJ1-3	TRBD1	.	CASSQSSRGPGNTIYF	TGTGCCAGCAGCCAATCGAGCAGGGGGCCCGGAAACACCATATATTTT
TRBV10-3	15	TRBJ1-6	TRBD1	.	CAIRATGDHNSPLHF	TGTGCCATCAGGGCGACAGGGGACCATAATTCACCCCTCCACTTT
TRBV9	13	TRBJ1-1	.	.	CASSPAGGTEAFF	TGTGCCAGCAGCCCAGCGGGGGGCACTGAAGCTTTCTTT
TRBV19	13	TRBJ2-5	.	.	CASSRDWQETQYF	TGTGCCAGTAGCAGGGACTGGCAAGAGACCCAGTACTTC
TRBV5-6	14	TRBJ1-6	TRBD1	.	CASGPWDRDSPLHF	TGTGCCAGCGGACCTTGGGACAGAGATTCACCCCTCCACTTT
TRBV5-4	13	TRBJ1-1	.	.	CASSREMNTEAFF	TGTGCCAGCAGCCGGGAGATGAACACTGAAGCTTTCTTT
TRBV13	12	TRBJ1-1	.	.	CASRRGVTEAFF	TGTGCCAGCAGGCGGGGGGTGACTGAAGCTTTCTTT
TRBV7-6	16	TRBJ1-5	TRBD1	.	CASSLARGQGGQPQHF	TGTGCCAGCAGCTTAGCGAGGGGACAGGGTGGCCAGCCCCAGCATTTT
TRBV6-5	15	TRBJ2-7	.	.	CASSYSQDGAYEQYF	TGTGCCAGCAGTTACTCACAGGACGGAGCCTACGAGCAGTACTTC